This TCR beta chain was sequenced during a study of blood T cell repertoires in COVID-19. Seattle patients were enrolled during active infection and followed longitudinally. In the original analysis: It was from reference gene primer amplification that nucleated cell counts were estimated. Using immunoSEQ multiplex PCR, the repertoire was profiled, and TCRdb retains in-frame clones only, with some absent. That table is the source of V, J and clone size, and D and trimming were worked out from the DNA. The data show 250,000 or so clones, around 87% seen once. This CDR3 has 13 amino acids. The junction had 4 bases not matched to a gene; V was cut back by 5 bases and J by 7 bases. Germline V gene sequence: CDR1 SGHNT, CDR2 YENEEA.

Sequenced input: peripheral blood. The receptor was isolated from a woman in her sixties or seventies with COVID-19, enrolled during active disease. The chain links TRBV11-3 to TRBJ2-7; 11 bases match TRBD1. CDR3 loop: CASSPDRGREQYF. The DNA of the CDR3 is TGTGCCAGCAGCCCGGACAGGGGGCGAGAGCAGTACTTC.